The 20 T cell receptor beta chains given below trace back to one sample, sequenced in a study of cytomegalovirus exposure and HLA in healthy donors. TCRdb's copy holds only in-frame clones and misses some; the assay was immunoSEQ multiplex PCR. Seen here are tens of thousands of clones, roughly 90% observed once, and the top ten hold 0.95% to 1.5%. The sample was PBMCs. These receptors were taken from a woman in her late teens or twenties in good health and CMV-seronegative.

The chain carries TRBV6-5 and TRBJ2-7, with D perhaps TRBD2 (6 bases). The ends were cut back, 6 bases at V and 4 bases at J, with 13 bases in the middle. CDR3 length: 13 residues. Per germline, CDR1 MNHEY and CDR2 SVGAGI. CDR3: CASSSTSGYEQYF. CDR3 DNA sequence: TGTGCCAGCAGCTCGACTAGTGGTTACGAGCAGTACTTC.

This chain links TRBV19 with TRBJ1-5; possible D gene TRBD1, 5 bases. Germline assignment: CDR1 LNHDA and CDR2 SQIVND (reference sequence). The ends were cut back, 4 bases at V and 7 bases at J, with 17 bases in the middle. The CDR3 runs to 15 residues. The CDR3 nucleotides are TGTGCCAGTAGTACTACGCCGGGGGGAAGGCAGCCCCAGCATTTT. Protein sequence: CASSTTPGGRQPQHF.

The chain recombines TRBV5-1 with TRBJ1-2, with TRBD1 identical over 9 bases. Looked up from germline, CDR1 is SGHRS and CDR2 is YFSETQ. Trimming removed 4 bases from V and 1 base from J; junction bases left unmatched: 11. This CDR3 spans 17 amino acids. The CDR3 region has the DNA TGCGCCAGCAGCAGGACAGGGGAACTGGAATTTAACTATGGCTACACCTTC. Translated, it gives CASSRTGELEFNYGYTF.

The chain has TRBV28 and TRBJ1-2, with TRBD1 matching 8 bases. CDR1 is MDHEN, CDR2 SYDVKM, per germline. V lost 10 bases to trimming and J lost 0 bases; unmatched junction nucleotides: 16. CDR3 size: 17 residues. CDR3 residues: CATWALTPTGANYGYTF. DNA for the CDR3: TGTGCCACATGGGCCCTGACACCGACAGGGGCTAACTATGGCTACACCTTC.

This rearrangement joins TRBV6-4 to TRBJ1-1, with a possible D match to TRBD1 (6 bases). Germline CDR1 and CDR2: MRHNA and SNTAGT. The CDR3 totals 14 residues. Trimming left V 4 bases short and J 5 bases short, with 14 bases between. The CDR3 DNA reads as TGTGCCAGCAGTGTGGGGCCCCAGGGGACTGAAGCTTTCTTT. It encodes CASSVGPQGTEAFF.

Here the CDR3 DNA reads TGCGCCAGCAGCCCTGGGCCGGGACTAGCGGGGGACAATGAGCAGTTCTTC. Protein: CASSPGPGLAGDNEQFF. This chain connects TRBV4-1 to TRBJ2-1; 14 bases are a match to TRBD2. CDR1 MGHRA and CDR2 YSYEKL come from the germline V gene. With V trimmed by 4 bases and J by 5 bases, 7 bases remained unmatched. This CDR3 spans 17 amino acids.

The CDR3 DNA is TGTGCCAGCAGCTTAGTGAGGTTAGGACAGGGGAAATTCACTGAAGCTTTCTTT. This sequence encodes CASSLVRLGQGKFTEAFF. The gene calls are TRBV7-9 and TRBJ1-1; 9 nucleotides match TRBD1. There are 18 residues in the CDR3. Unmatched junction bases numbered 13, after V lost 1 base and J lost 4 bases. The germline V gene encodes CDR1 SEHNR and CDR2 FQNEAQ (reference sequence).

The chain links TRBV5-4 to TRBJ1-4; TRBD1 matches 11 bases. The germline V gene has CDR1 SGHNT and CDR2 YYREEE (reference sequence). The CDR3 sequence is 14 residues long. J lost 8 bases, V lost 4 bases, and 4 bases had no gene match. Here the CDR3 reads CASSNRDRGEKLFF. CDR3 sequence (DNA): TGTGCCAGCAGCAATCGGGACAGGGGGGAAAAACTGTTTTTT.

This clone occurred a few times. This chain links TRBV29-1 with TRBJ2-1; 8 nucleotides align to TRBD1. J lost 3 bases, V lost 7 bases, and 5 bases had no gene match. The CDR3 covers 13 residues. Germline CDR1 reads SQVTM; CDR2 reads ANQGSEA. The CDR3 DNA sequence: TGCAGCGCTGTTGGGACAGGCTACAATGAGCAGTTCTTC. Protein: CSAVGTGYNEQFF.

The chain couples TRBV5-4 to TRBJ2-5, with D perhaps TRBD1 (6 bases). The CDR3 is made up of 16 amino acids. CDR1 and CDR2 (germline): SGHNT, YYREEE (reference sequence). V dropped 1 base and J dropped 4 bases, with 17 bases sitting between them. The DNA for the CDR3 is TGTGCCAGCAGCTTGATGAGGGGTACAGGGTTAGAGACCCAGTACTTC. Its translation is CASSLMRGTGLETQYF.

V gene TRBV30 combines with J gene TRBJ2-5, with TRBD1 matching over 8 bases. Germline loops: CDR1 GTSNPN, CDR2 SVGIG (reference sequence). Trimming cost V 5 bases and J 1 base; bases outside gene matches: 9. This CDR3 is 15 amino acids long. The CDR3 protein is CAWETGAVLQETQYF. The CDR3 coding sequence is TGTGCCTGGGAGACAGGGGCCGTACTCCAAGAGACCCAGTACTTC.

The J gene is TRBJ2-7, the V gene TRBV5-6; D gene unclear. Germline-derived CDR1 and CDR2 are SGHDT and YYEEEE. The CDR3 is 11 residues long. V dropped 5 bases and J dropped 3 bases, with 6 bases sitting between them. CDR3 sequence: CASSLYYEQYF. CDR3 in DNA: TGTGCCAGCAGTCTCTACTACGAGCAGTACTTC.

This clone occurred once. The chain is built from TRBV7-2 and TRBJ1-2; 7 bases align to TRBD1. Germline V gene data show CDR1 as SGHTA and CDR2 as FQGNSA. V lost 1 base to trimming and J lost 7 bases; unmatched junction nucleotides: 6. The CDR3 extends over 14 amino acids. The CDR3 nucleotides read TGTGCCAGCAGCTTAGTAGGGGGCTCTTCTGGCTACACCTTC. This encodes CASSLVGGSSGYTF.

This rearrangement joins TRBV11-2 to TRBJ2-7; possibly TRBD2 for D (7 bases). V was trimmed by 5 bases and J by 3 bases, leaving 26 bases between them. The length of the CDR3 is 18 residues. Germline V gene lookup returns CDR1 SGHAT and CDR2 FQNNGV. The CDR3 DNA reads as TGTGCCAGCAGCCCCGTGAACCGAAACAGGGAGGGTCGCTACGAGCAGTACTTC. Protein sequence: CASSPVNRNREGRYEQYF.

V is TRBV10-3 and J is TRBJ1-5; 9 bases map to TRBD1. Germline assignment: CDR1 ENHRY and CDR2 SYGVKD. With 0 bases clipped from V and 0 bases from J, the junction kept 6 bases outside the gene matches. The CDR3 length is 18 residues. The CDR3 sequence: CAISESFTGGSSNQPQHF. DNA for the CDR3: TGTGCCATCAGTGAGTCTTTCACAGGGGGCTCTAGCAATCAGCCCCAGCATTTT.

J is TRBJ1-5 and V is TRBV28; no clear D. V gave up 3 bases and J gave up 5 bases, with 8 bases separating them. Germline loops: CDR1 MDHEN, CDR2 SYDVKM. The CDR3 is 13 amino acids. The CDR3 spells CASSFSVDQPQHF. The DNA of the CDR3 is TGTGCCAGCAGTTTTTCGGTAGATCAGCCCCAGCATTTT.

The CDR3 loop is CASTTAGSNQPQHF. CDR3 DNA: TGTGCCAGCACCACTGCGGGGAGCAATCAGCCCCAGCATTTT. This chain joins TRBV7-9 and TRBJ1-5; D remains ambiguous. This CDR3 comprises 14 residues. The germline V and J ends were trimmed by 7 bases and 1 base, with 11 bases remaining between them. From germline, CDR1 is SEHNR and CDR2 FQNEAQ (reference sequence).

This chain joins TRBV27 and TRBJ2-7; 11 bases agree with TRBD2. The junction had 5 bases not matched to a gene; V was cut back by 2 bases and J by 2 bases. The germline V gene has CDR1 MNHEY and CDR2 SMNVEV (reference sequence). The CDR3 extends over 16 amino acids. CDR3 DNA: TGTGCCAGCAGTTTAAGTCTAGCGGGAGGTGCCTACGAGCAGTACTTC. Translating gives CASSLSLAGGAYEQYF.

This sequence joins TRBV7-5 and TRBJ2-5; no DNA check was done on the table's D call, TRBD2. TRBV7-5 is assigned pseudogene status. The CDR3 spans 15 residues. The CDR3, as DNA: TGTGTCAGAAGCTGGGACGGGGGGAGGGAAGAGACCCAGTACTTC. Translated: CVRSWDGGREETQYF.

V is TRBV6-6 and J is TRBJ1-4; tentative D call: TRBD1 (5 bases). CDR1 is MNHNY and CDR2 is SVGAGI in the germline V gene (reference sequence). With 2 bases removed from V and 4 bases from J, the gap between germline ends came to 8 bases. CDR3 length: 14 residues. The CDR3 DNA follows: TGTGCCAGCAGTTACGGGGGGAATAATGAAAAACTGTTTTTT. Its translation is CASSYGGNNEKLFF.